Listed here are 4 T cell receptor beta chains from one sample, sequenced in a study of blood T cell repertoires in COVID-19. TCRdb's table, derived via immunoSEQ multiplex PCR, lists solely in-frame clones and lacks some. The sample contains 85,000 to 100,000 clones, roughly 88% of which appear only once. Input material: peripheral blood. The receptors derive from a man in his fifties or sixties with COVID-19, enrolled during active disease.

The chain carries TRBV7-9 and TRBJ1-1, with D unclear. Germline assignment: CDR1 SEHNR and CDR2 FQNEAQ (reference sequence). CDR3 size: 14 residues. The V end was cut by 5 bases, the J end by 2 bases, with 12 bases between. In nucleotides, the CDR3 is TGTGCCAGCAGCGTCTCCCATCTAAACACTGAAGCTTTCTTT. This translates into CASSVSHLNTEAFF.

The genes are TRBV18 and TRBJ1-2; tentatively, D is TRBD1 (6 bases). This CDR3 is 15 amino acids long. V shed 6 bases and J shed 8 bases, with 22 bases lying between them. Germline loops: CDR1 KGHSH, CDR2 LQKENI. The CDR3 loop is CASSSITQGGVGYTF. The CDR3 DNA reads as TGTGCCAGCTCGTCAATCACACAGGGTGGCGTGGGCTACACCTTC.

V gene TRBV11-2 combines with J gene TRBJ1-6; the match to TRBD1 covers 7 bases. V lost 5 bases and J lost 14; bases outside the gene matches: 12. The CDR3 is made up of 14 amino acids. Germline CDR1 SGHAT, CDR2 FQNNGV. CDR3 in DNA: TGTGCCAGCAGCCTCCAAACGACAGGGAGGACCCTCCACTTT. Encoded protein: CASSLQTTGRTLHF.

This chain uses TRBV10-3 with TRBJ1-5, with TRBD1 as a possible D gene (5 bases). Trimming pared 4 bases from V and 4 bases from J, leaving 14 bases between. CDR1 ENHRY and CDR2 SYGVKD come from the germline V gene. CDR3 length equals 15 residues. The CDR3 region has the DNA TGTGCCATCAGTGGATCCAGGGAAGGTAATCAGCCCCAGCATTTT. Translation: CAISGSREGNQPQHF.